Shown below are 11 T cell receptor beta chains from a single sample sequenced in a study of TIL therapy for anti-PD-1-resistant metastatic lung cancer. This sample's time point: pre-treatment sample, taken before nivolumab and TIL therapy. The immunoSEQ assay was v3. Profiled with immunoSEQ multiplex PCR; TCRdb holds only in-frame clones, not every one. The sample carries around 59,000 clones, under 75% recorded once. The sequencing used blood, collected at baseline. Receptor source: a person aged 25 to 80 with non-small cell lung cancer.

The J gene is TRBJ1-3, the V gene TRBV4-1; tentatively, D is TRBD1 (5 bases). Germline V lookup: CDR1 MGHRA, CDR2 YSYEKL. The CDR3 is made up of 16 amino acids. With 1 base removed from V and 2 bases from J, the gap between germline ends came to 12 bases. CDR3 protein: CASSQGSRQTGNTIYF. In DNA form, the CDR3 reads TGCGCCAGCAGCCAAGGGAGCAGACAGACTGGAAACACCATATATTTT.

Remarks on this clone: This same CDR3 is encoded by further DNA sequences in the sample. The chain combines TRBV5-1 with TRBJ2-1; TRBD2 agrees at 13 bases. V shed 4 bases and J 5 bases; nucleotides not matched to a gene: 6. The length of the CDR3 is 16 residues. Germline V gene sequence: CDR1 SGHRS, CDR2 YFSETQ. DNA for the CDR3: TGCGCCAGCAGCCTCCCAACTAGCGGGGGGGACAATGAGCAGTTCTTC. As protein: CASSLPTSGGDNEQFF.

The rearrangement joins TRBV10-3 to TRBJ1-1, with 12 bases identical to TRBD1. The ends lost 6 bases at V and 5 bases at J; junction bases unmatched: 4. From germline, CDR1 is ENHRY and CDR2 SYGVKD. This CDR3 comprises 14 residues. The CDR3 loop reads CAIRGDRGPTEAFF. The CDR3 DNA reads as TGTGCCATCAGAGGGGACAGGGGGCCTACTGAAGCTTTCTTT.

This clone came up once. The chain is built from TRBV5-1 and TRBJ1-5, with D perhaps TRBD1 (6 bases). The CDR3 loop spans 16 amino acids. The ends were cut back, 4 bases at V and 5 bases at J, with 19 bases in the middle. CDR1 is SGHRS and CDR2 is YFSETQ in the germline V gene. The CDR3 bases are TGCGCCAGCAGCATTACAAACAGGGCCTTCCATCAGCCCCAGCATTTT. This sequence encodes CASSITNRAFHQPQHF.

The V and J genes are TRBV5-1 and TRBJ2-3; 8 nucleotides align to TRBD1. Germline CDR1 reads SGHRS; CDR2 reads YFSETQ. This CDR3 spans 15 amino acids. Losses at the gene ends were 3 bases for V and 2 bases for J; bases not matched to a gene: 5. The CDR3 sequence: CASSSLTGDTDTQYF. In DNA form, the CDR3 reads TGCGCCAGCAGCTCTTTGACAGGGGACACAGATACGCAGTATTTT.

The chain recombines TRBV12-5 with TRBJ2-3; 14 bases align to TRBD2. Germline lookup yields CDR1 LGHNT and CDR2 FRNRAP. The V segment lost 2 bases and the J segment 9 bases; nucleotides outside the gene matches: 7. This CDR3 is built from 16 residues. CDR3: CASGLPGTSGRRTQYF. CDR3 in DNA: TGTGCTAGTGGTTTGCCCGGGACTAGCGGGAGACGGACGCAGTATTTT.

V and J are TRBV29-1 and TRBJ2-3; 7 bases are a match to TRBD2. J gave up 3 bases and V 6 bases, and 12 bases lay outside the gene matches. The CDR3 sequence is 15 residues long. CDR1 and CDR2 from the germline V gene are SQVTM and ANQGSEA. The CDR3 region has the DNA TGCAGCGTCCCCGGGAGGTTGGTTGGGACAGATACGCAGTATTTT. Translating gives CSVPGRLVGTDTQYF.

The table lists this clone with a few counts. The chain recombines TRBV14 with TRBJ2-7; D call uncertain. CDR1 and CDR2 from the germline V gene are SGHDN and FVKESK. Deletions cut 0 bases from V and 6 bases from J, with 9 bases between. The CDR3 extends over 13 amino acids. CDR3 bases: TGTGCCAGCAGCCAAGACGATGGTCCCGAGCAGTACTTC. Protein sequence: CASSQDDGPEQYF.

The chain recombines TRBV5-6 with TRBJ2-5; D is perhaps TRBD1 or TRBD2 (5 bases each). CDR1 and CDR2 from the germline V gene are SGHDT and YYEEEE. V was clipped by 3 bases and J by 4 bases, with 13 bases between them. This CDR3 comprises 14 residues. In nucleotides, the CDR3 is TGTGCCAGCAGCTCATCCGGGGCTCCAGAGACCCAGTACTTC. Amino acids: CASSSSGAPETQYF.

This chain connects TRBV6-5 to TRBJ2-3; D not certain. Germline V gene lookup returns CDR1 MNHEY and CDR2 SVGAGI. The CDR3 sequence is 15 residues long. Trimming removed 0 bases from V and 0 bases from J, with 7 bases in between. CDR3 bases: TGTGCCAGCAGTTACTCGGGATTTAGCACAGATACGCAGTATTTT. Residues: CASSYSGFSTDTQYF.

The chain recombines TRBV7-9 with TRBJ2-3; D possibly corresponds to TRBD2 (6 bases). V was clipped by 5 bases and J by 1 base, with 16 bases between them. The CDR3 is made up of 16 amino acids. Germline CDR1 SEHNR, CDR2 FQNEAQ (reference sequence). CDR3 protein: CASSITGTSRTDTQYF. CDR3 nucleotides: TGTGCCAGCAGCATAACCGGGACTTCCCGCACAGATACGCAGTATTTT.